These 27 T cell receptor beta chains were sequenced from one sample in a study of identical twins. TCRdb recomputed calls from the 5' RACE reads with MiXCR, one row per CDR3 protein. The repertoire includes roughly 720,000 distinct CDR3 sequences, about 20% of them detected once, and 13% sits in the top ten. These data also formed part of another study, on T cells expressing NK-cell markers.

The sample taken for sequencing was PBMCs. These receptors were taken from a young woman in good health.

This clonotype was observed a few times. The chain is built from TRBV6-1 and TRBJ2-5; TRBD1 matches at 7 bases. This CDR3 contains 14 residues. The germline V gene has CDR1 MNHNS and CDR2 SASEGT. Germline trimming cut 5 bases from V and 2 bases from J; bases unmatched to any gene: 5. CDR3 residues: CASSKGQLQETQYF. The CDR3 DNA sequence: TGTGCCAGCAGTAAGGGACAGCTACAAGAGACCCAGTACTTC.

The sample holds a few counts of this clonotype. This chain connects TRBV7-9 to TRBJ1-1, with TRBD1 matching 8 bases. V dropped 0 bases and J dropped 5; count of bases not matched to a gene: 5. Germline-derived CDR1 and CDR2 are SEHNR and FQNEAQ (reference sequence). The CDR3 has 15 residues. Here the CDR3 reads CASSLAETGETEAFF. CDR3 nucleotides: TGTGCCAGCAGCTTAGCCGAGACAGGGGAGACTGAAGCTTTCTTT.

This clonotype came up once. The CDR3 nucleotides are TGTGCCAGCACCCAGGGAGTGGACTACGAGCAGTACTTC. Protein: CASTQGVDYEQYF. The J gene is TRBJ2-7, the V gene TRBV2; D is perhaps TRBD1 or TRBD2 (5 bases each). This CDR3 is 13 amino acids long. V lost 7 bases and J lost 3, with 13 bases in between. Germline CDR1 is SNHLY and CDR2 is FYNNEI.

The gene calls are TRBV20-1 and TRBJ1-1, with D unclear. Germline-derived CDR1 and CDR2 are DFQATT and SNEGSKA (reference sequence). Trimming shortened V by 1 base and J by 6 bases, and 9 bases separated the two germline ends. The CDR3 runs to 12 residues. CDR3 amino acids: CSARAGKAEAFF. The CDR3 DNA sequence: TGCAGTGCTAGAGCGGGTAAGGCTGAAGCTTTCTTT.

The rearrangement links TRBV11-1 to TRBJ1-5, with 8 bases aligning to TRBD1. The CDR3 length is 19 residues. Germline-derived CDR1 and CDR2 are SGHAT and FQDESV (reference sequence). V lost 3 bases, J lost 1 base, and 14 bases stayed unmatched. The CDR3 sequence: CASSLWYGTGSPSNQPQHF. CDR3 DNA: TGTGCCAGCAGCTTGTGGTACGGGACAGGTTCCCCGAGCAATCAGCCCCAGCATTTT.

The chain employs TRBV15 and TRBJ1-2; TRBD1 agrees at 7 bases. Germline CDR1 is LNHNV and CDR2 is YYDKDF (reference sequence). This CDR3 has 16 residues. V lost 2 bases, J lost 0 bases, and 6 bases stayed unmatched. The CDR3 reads CATSRHRQGANYGYTF. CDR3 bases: TGTGCCACCAGCAGACATCGACAGGGAGCTAACTATGGCTACACCTTC.

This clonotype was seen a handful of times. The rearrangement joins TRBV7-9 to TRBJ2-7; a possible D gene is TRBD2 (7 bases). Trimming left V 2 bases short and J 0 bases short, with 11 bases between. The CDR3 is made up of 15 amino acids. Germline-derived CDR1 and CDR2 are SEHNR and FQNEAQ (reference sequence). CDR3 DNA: TGTGCCAGCAGCTTACCGGGGGGCCTCTCCTACGAGCAGTACTTC. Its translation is CASSLPGGLSYEQYF.

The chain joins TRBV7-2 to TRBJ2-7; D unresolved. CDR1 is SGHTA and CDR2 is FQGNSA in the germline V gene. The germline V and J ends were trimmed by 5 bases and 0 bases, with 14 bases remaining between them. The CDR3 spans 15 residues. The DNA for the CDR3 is TGTGCCAGCAGCGCTGAGAGGCAACCCTCCTACGAGCAGTACTTC. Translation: CASSAERQPSYEQYF.

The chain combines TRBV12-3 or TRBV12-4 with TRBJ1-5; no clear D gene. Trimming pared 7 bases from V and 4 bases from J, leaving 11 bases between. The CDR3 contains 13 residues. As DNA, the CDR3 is TGTGCCAGCACCCCCGGGCCTAATCAGCCCCAGCATTTT. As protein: CASTPGPNQPQHF.

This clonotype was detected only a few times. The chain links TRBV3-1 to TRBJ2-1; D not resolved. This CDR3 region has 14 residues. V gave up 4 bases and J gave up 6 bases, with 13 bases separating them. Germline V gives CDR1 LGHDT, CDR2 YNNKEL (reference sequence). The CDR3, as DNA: TGTGCCAGCAGCCGCGGCCCAACGCCCAATGAGCAGTTCTTC. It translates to CASSRGPTPNEQFF.

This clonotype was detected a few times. The CDR3: CASAPRDYEQYF. CDR3 in DNA: TGCGCCAGTGCCCCCCGAGACTACGAGCAGTACTTC. J is TRBJ2-7 and V is TRBV10-2, with unresolved D. The CDR3 length is 12 residues. CDR1 and CDR2 (germline): WSHSY, SAAADI. V was shortened by 9 bases and J by 3 bases, with 12 bases between the two germline ends.

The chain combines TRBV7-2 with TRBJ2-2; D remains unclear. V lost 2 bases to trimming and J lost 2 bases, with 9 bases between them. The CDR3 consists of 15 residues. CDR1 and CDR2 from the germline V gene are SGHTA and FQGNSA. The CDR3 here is CASSLTRTNTGELFF. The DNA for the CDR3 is TGTGCCAGCAGCTTAACCCGCACCAACACCGGGGAGCTGTTTTTT.

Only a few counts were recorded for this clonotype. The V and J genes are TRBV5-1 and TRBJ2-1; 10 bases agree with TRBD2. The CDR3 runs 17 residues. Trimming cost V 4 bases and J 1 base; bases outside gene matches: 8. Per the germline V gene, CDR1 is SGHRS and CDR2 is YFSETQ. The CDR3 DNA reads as TGCGCCAGCAGCACGTCTAGCGGGAGTGTGTCCTACAATGAGCAGTTCTTC. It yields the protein CASSTSSGSVSYNEQFF.

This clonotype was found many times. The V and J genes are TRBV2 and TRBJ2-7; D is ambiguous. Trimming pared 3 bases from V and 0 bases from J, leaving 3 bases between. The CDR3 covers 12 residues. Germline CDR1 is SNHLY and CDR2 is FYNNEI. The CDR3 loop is CASSESSYEQYF. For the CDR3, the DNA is TGTGCCAGCAGTGAGAGCTCCTACGAGCAGTACTTC.

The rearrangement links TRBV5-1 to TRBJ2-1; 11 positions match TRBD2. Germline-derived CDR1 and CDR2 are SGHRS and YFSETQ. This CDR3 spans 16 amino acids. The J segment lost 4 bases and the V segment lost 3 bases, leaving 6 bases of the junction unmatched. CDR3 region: CASSYRLAGPYNEQFF. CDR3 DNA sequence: TGCGCCAGCAGCTACCGACTAGCGGGGCCATACAATGAGCAGTTCTTC.

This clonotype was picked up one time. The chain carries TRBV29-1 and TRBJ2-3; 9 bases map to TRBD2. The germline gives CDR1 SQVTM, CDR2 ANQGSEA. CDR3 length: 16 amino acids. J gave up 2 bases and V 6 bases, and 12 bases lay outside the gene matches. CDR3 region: CSVIGLAGFDTDTQYF. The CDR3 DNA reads TGCAGCGTAATCGGGCTAGCGGGATTTGACACAGATACGCAGTATTTT.

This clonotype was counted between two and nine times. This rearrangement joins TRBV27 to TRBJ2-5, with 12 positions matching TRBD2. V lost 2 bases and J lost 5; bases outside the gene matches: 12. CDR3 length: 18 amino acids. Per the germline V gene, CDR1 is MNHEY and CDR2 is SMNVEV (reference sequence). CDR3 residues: CASSLIPTSGSGRETQYF. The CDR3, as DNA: TGTGCCAGCAGTTTAATCCCGACTAGCGGGAGCGGCAGGGAGACCCAGTACTTC.

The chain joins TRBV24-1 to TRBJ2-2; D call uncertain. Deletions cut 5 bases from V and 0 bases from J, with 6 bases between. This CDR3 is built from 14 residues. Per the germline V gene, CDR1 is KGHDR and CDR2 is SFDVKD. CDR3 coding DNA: TGTGCCACCAGTGGTGGCGCGAACACCGGGGAGCTGTTTTTT. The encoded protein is CATSGGANTGELFF.

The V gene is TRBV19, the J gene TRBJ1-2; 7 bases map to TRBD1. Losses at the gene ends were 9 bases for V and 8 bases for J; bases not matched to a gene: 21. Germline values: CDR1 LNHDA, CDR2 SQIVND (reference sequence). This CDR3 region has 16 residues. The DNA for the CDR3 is TGTGCCAGCCACTCCAGGGGGGTAACCTACCCGCCCGGCTACACCTTC. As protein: CASHSRGVTYPPGYTF.

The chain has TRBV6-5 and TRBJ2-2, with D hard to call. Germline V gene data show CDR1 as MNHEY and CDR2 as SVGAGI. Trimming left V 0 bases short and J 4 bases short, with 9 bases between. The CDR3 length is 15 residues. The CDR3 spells CASSYSGFVTGELFF. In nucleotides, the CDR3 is TGTGCCAGCAGTTACTCGGGGTTTGTCACCGGGGAGCTGTTTTTT.

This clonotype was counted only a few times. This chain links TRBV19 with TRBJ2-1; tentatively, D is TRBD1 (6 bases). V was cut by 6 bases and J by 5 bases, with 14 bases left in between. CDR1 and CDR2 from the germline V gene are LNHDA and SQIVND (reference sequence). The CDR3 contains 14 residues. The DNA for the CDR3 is TGTGCCAGTAGCACAGGGTCCCCCCACAATGAGCAGTTCTTC. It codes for CASSTGSPHNEQFF.

The CDR3 spells CASSSPGTSYEQYF. DNA of the CDR3: TGTGCCAGCAGTTCTCCCGGGACATCCTACGAGCAGTACTTC. The genes are TRBV28 and TRBJ2-7; D perhaps matches TRBD1 (6 bases). CDR1 and CDR2 from the germline V gene are MDHEN and SYDVKM. V was trimmed by 4 bases and J by 1 base, leaving 11 bases between them. This CDR3 is built from 14 residues.

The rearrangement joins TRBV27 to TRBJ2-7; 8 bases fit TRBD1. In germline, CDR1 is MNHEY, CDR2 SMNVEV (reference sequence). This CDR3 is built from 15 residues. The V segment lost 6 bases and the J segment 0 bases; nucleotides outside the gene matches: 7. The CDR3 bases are TGTGCCAGCAGATCGGACAGGGCCCCCTCCTACGAGCAGTACTTC. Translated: CASRSDRAPSYEQYF.

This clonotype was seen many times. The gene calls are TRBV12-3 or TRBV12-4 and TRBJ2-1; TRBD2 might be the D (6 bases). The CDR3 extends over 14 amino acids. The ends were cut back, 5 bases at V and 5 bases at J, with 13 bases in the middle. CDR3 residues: CASSLGAGNNEQFF. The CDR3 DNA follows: TGTGCCAGCAGTCTCGGAGCGGGCAACAATGAGCAGTTCTTC.

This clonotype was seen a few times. The CDR3, as DNA: TGTGCCAGCAGCCATCTCGGTGAGCAGTTCTTC. Protein product: CASSHLGEQFF. The V gene is TRBV14, the J gene TRBJ2-1; the D is unclear. Trimming stripped 3 bases from V and 9 bases from J, with 6 bases between. Germline CDR1 SGHDN, CDR2 FVKESK. The CDR3 length is 11 residues.

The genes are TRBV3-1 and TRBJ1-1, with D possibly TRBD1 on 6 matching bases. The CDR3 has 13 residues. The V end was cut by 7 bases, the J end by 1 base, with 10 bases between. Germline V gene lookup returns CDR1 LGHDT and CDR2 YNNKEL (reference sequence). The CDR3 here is CASTRDKNTEAFF. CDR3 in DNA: TGTGCCAGCACCCGGGACAAGAACACTGAAGCTTTCTTT.

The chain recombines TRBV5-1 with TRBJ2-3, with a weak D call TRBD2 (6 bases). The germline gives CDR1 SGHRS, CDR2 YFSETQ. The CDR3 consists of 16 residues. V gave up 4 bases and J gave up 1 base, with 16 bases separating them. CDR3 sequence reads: CASSPGLTVGTDTQYF. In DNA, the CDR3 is TGCGCCAGCAGCCCGGGACTTACCGTGGGCACAGATACGCAGTATTTT.